This passage covers 7 T cell receptor beta chains from one sample sequenced in a study of T cells in Graves' hyperthyroidism and ophthalmopathy. Using RNA transcripts as the source, TCR beta CDR3 regions were amplified. A first-round RT-PCR of the TCR CDR3 used the HTBI primer set. TCRdb reanalysed the multiplex PCR reads using MiXCR and keeps one entry per CDR3 protein. The sample yields hundreds of thousands of distinct CDR3 sequences, under 20% seen once. The specimen was blood. The receptors originated from a woman in her twenties or thirties with Graves' hyperthyroidism.

This clonotype was seen more than once but under ten times. CDR3 region: CAWSEWTSTDTQYF. CDR3 sequence (DNA): TGTGCCTGGAGTGAGTGGACTAGCACAGATACGCAGTATTTT. This chain connects TRBV30 to TRBJ2-3; tentatively, D is TRBD2 (5 bases). Trimming removed 1 base at V and 0 bases at J, with 8 bases between. This CDR3 is 14 amino acids long. The germline gives CDR1 GTSNPN, CDR2 SVGIG (reference sequence).

Concerning this clonotype itself: A much larger clonotype is one base distant, so this may be a read error. The J gene is TRBJ2-6, the V gene TRBV6-1, with D possibly matching TRBD2 (5 bases). V was trimmed by 5 bases and J by 0 bases, leaving 20 bases between them. Germline lookup yields CDR1 MNHNS and CDR2 SASEGT. This CDR3 is built from 19 residues. The chain's CDR3 is CASSRPGLSWGSGANVLTF. The CDR3 DNA sequence: TGTGCCAGCAGTCGCCCTGGACTTAGCTGGGGCTCTGGGGCCAACGTCCTGACTTTC.

In this sample, this clonotype turned up many times. The chain recombines TRBV24-1 with TRBJ2-1; the D gene is possibly TRBD2 (5 bases). V was shortened by 7 bases and J by 8 bases, with 20 bases between the two germline ends. This CDR3 is built from 15 residues. Germline loops: CDR1 KGHDR, CDR2 SFDVKD. The CDR3 here is CATSPVGEGRDEQFF. The CDR3 bases are TGTGCCACCAGCCCGGTCGGAGAGGGCCGGGATGAGCAGTTCTTC.

This clonotype was observed at least ten times. The chain is built from TRBV27 and TRBJ2-6, with D possibly called TRBD1 or TRBD2 (7 bases each). The CDR3 is 17 amino acids. V dropped 3 bases and J dropped 2 bases, with 14 bases sitting between them. In germline, CDR1 is MNHEY, CDR2 SMNVEV (reference sequence). The CDR3 region has the DNA TGTGCCAGCAGTTTCGGCAGGGGGGGAACTGGGGCCAACGTCCTGACTTTC. Translating gives CASSFGRGGTGANVLTF.

This clonotype is a singleton in its sample. This probably arose from a read error, given a far larger clone one base away. The chain uses TRBV18 and TRBJ1-5; D is unresolved. There are 13 residues in the CDR3. Germline assignment: CDR1 KGHSH and CDR2 LQKENI. The CDR3 is CASSLASNQPQDF. For the CDR3, the DNA is TGTGCCAGCTCACTGGCCAGCAATCAGCCCCAGGATTTT. Filled out from reference TRBV18 and TRBJ1-5, the complete variable domain reads NAGVMQNPRHLVRRRGQEARLRCSPMKGHSHVYWYRQLPEEGLKFMVYLQKENIIDESGMPKERFSAEFPKEGPSILRIQQVVRGDSAAYFCASSLASNQPQDFGDGTRLSIL.

This clonotype appeared many times. The V gene is TRBV15, the J gene TRBJ1-1, with D possibly matching TRBD1 (6 bases). The CDR3 extends over 14 amino acids. Germline lookup yields CDR1 LNHNV and CDR2 YYDKDF (reference sequence). V lost 3 bases, J lost 4 bases, and 12 bases lay in between. Here the CDR3 reads CATSRHRAGTEAFF. In DNA, the CDR3 is TGTGCCACCAGCAGGCACAGGGCAGGCACTGAAGCTTTCTTT. Based on the CDR3 plus reference TRBV15 and TRBJ1-1, the full variable domain is DAMVIQNPRYQVTQFGKPVTLSCSQTLNHNVMYWYQQKSSQAPKLLFHYYDKDFNNEADTPDNFQSRRPNTSFCFLDIRSPGLGDTAMYLCATSRHRAGTEAFFGQGTRLTVV.

This clonotype was counted many times. The chain links TRBV2 to TRBJ1-4; D not resolved. Germline values: CDR1 SNHLY, CDR2 FYNNEI. Trimming stripped 7 bases from V and 5 bases from J, with 17 bases between. The CDR3 is made up of 15 amino acids. The CDR3 is CASNLRTGSNEKLFF. CDR3 DNA sequence: TGTGCCAGCAACCTCAGGACGGGTTCGAATGAAAAACTGTTTTTT.